This T cell receptor beta chain was recorded in a study of post-analysis software for immune sequencing data. This clonotype was recorded a few times. Its antigen is currently unknown. The CDR3 length is 17 residues. CDR1 and CDR2 (germline): SGHVS, FQNEAQ. The V end lost 3 bases, the J end lost 0 bases, and 14 bases lay between the germline ends. Unique molecular identifiers were carried by the TCR beta cDNA libraries. From the PCR reads, TCRdb called clonotypes with MiXCR, one entry per CDR3 protein. The table records roughly 870,000 distinct CDR3 sequences, approximately 53% of them present only once. Study conclusions and caveats: Patients carried roughly 5 TRBV segments more frequently than controls did, and TRBV5-6, TRBV5-1 and TRBV20-1 were among them. When the samples were clustered directly with F measure, those that had been prepared in the same batch showed strong co-clustering.

The sequencing sample was made of blood. This receptor was obtained from a girl aged 5-17 years with multiple sclerosis. V and J are TRBV7-8 and TRBJ1-4; unclear D gene. The CDR3 coding sequence is TGTGCCAGCAGCTTTCCCGGGAGGACTGCAACTAATGAAAAACTGTTTTTT. As protein: CASSFPGRTATNEKLFF.